This T cell receptor beta chain originates from a study of CD8 T cells in acute hepatitis C reinfection (dated by TCRdb to the early 2020s). Context from the whole study: The TCRbeta repertoire of CD8+ T cells specific for the HCV NS3-1073 epitope was profiled during acute infection and after viral clearance. Paired acute and follow-up samples were contributed by four of the spontaneous resolvers.

The FACS-sorted cells had their genomic DNA extracted, and the commercial immunoSEQ service was used to sequence the TCRbeta chains. Regarding the original processing steps: ImmunoSEQ Analyzer software v3.0 and R v3.5.1 were used to analyze the repertoire data. Only productive rearrangements were analyzed, because any sequences with stop codons or out-of-frame rearrangements were filtered out. Simpson diversity, Shannon entropy, CDR3 length and nucleotide addition metrics were supplied by the sequencing provider. Clonotypes were categorized by frequency as dominant, sub-dominant, low or lowest abundance, and clonotypes below 0.1% were excluded from most analyses. Any CDR3 amino acid clonotype present in at least two subjects at a cumulative frequency of at least 0.5% was labeled public. The table comes from immuneACCESS by way of TCRdb, which keeps in-frame sequences with V and J called. Part of the clones is missing from these tables; in studies checked, under half for an unresolved V gene and the rest for unknown reasons. V and J calls and clone size are as listed in that table; D and trimming were resolved from the DNA. Here the sample has more than 35,000 clones; about 87% occur a single time. The ten largest clonotypes hold under 0.65% of the sample.

What the research found in general, with its limitations: NS3-1073 specific repertoires were highly diverse, with no significant diversity differences between acute resolver, follow-up resolver and acute chronic samples. Because bulk sequencing was performed on the TCRbeta chain only, alphabeta pairing of public clonotypes could not be determined. TRBV04 and TRBV06 gene families were preferentially used in all groups, and this usage was not explained by overrepresentation in the naive pool. It was rare for CDR3 sequences to be shared with other epitopes, and exact matching may have been limited by differing sequencing approaches. About a dozen public clonotypes were found regardless of outcome; one public clonotype used V04-02/J02-02. NS3-1073 specific cells were too rare to sort in chronically infected subjects, so no follow-up repertoires exist for those subjects.

Trimming leaves V shorter by 5 bases and J shorter by 6 bases, with the junction holding 3 bases beyond the gene matches. The CDR3 covers 12 residues, taking in both the cysteine and the phenylalanine. Only CDR3 DNA remains: 36 bases, in frame from the first base. CDR1 PRHDT and CDR2 FYEKMQ were looked up in the germline V gene (reference sequence). Interpreted using the paper, the time point label stands for: naive CD8 control sorted from an acute-time-point sample. Enrolled in the Montreal Hepatitis C Cohort (HEPCO) in Canada, the donors were people who inject drugs, and these donors were followed every 3 months. Acute primary HCV infection was defined as a positive HCV RNA or antibody test after a negative test within the previous 24 weeks. CD3, CD8 and CD45RO antibodies were used for surface staining, and dead cells were excluded with an aqua fixable dye. The cohort also included roughly six subjects who developed chronic infection, defined as HCV RNA positivity at 24 weeks. Frozen stocks of peripheral blood mononuclear cells were first thawed, after which negative isolation of CD8+ T cells was carried out using the MACS CD8+ T cell Isolation Kit. A BD FACSAria II cell sorter was used for cell sorting.

In the case of this clone: Its antigen target is currently unknown. Qualities for individual bases were not recorded, and no much larger clone is one base off.

In this chain, TRBV13 is recombined with TRBJ1-1; 7 nucleotides in the junction match TRBD1. The receptor was isolated from a man aged 25-45 years with chronic hepatitis C. Input material: naive CD8+ T cells from PBMCs. The sample's cell subset or site label is to be understood as: sorted total naive CD45RO-negative CD8+ T cells. The nucleotides read TGTGCCAGCAGCATGGGACAGTCTGAAGCTTTCTTT. It encodes CASSMGQSEAFF.